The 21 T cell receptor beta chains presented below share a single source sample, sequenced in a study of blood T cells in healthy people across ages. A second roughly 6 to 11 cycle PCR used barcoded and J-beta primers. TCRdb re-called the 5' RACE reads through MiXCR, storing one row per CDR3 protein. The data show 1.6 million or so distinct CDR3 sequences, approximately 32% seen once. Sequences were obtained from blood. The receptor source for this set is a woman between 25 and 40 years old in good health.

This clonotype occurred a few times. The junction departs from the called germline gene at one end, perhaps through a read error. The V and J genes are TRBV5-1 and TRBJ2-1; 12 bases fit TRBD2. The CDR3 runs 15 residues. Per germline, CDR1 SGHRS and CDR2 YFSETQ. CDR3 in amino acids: CAGSRLAGEYNEQFF. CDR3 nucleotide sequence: TGCGCCGGCAGCCGACTAGCGGGGGAATACAATGAGCAGTTCTTC.

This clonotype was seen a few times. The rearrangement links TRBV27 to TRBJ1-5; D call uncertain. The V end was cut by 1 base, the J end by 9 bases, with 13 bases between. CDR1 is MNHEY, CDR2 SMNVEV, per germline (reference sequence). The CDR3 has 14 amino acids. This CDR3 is CASSLYGPSGPQHF. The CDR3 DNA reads TGTGCCAGCAGTTTATACGGGCCTTCGGGGCCCCAGCATTTT.

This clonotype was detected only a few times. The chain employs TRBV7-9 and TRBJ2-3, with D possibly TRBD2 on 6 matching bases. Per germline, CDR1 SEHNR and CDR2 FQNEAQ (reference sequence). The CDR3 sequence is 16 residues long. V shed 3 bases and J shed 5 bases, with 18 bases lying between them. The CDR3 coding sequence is TGTGCCAGCAGCTTCGAGTCCTTTGTGGGAGGAGATACGCAGTATTTT. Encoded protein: CASSFESFVGGDTQYF.

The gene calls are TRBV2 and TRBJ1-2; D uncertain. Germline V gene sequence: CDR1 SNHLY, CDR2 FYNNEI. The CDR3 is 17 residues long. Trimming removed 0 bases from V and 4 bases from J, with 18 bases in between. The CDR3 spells CASSEAAVREGGYGYTF. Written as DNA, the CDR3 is TGTGCCAGCAGTGAAGCCGCTGTGAGGGAGGGTGGCTATGGCTACACCTTC.

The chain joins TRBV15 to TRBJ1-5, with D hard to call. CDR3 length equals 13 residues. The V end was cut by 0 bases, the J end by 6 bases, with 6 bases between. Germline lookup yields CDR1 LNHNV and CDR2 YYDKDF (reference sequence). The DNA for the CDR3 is TGTGCCACCAGCAGAGAAAGGGCTCAGCCCCAGCATTTT. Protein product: CATSRERAQPQHF.

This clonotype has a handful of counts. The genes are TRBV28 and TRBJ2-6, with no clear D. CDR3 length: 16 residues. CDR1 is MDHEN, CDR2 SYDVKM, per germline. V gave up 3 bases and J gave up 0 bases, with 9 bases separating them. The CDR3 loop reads CASSLPESSGANVLTF. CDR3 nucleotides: TGTGCCAGCAGTTTGCCCGAATCCTCTGGGGCCAACGTCCTGACTTTC.

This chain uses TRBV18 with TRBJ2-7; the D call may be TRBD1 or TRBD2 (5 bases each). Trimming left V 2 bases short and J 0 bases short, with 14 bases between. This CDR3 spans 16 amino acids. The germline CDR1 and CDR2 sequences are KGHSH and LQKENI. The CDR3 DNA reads TGTGCCAGCTCACCAAATAGCCGGGGCAGCTCCTACGAGCAGTACTTC. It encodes CASSPNSRGSSYEQYF.

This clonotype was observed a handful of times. CDR3 nucleotide sequence: TGTGCCAGCAGCCCGGGACTAGCGGGGGAGGTAGATACGCAGTATTTT. This sequence encodes CASSPGLAGEVDTQYF. The V gene is TRBV28, the J gene TRBJ2-3; TRBD2 aligns across 14 bases. CDR1 and CDR2 from the germline V gene are MDHEN and SYDVKM. This CDR3 has 16 residues. V gave up 6 bases and J gave up 5 bases; unmatched junction bases: 7.

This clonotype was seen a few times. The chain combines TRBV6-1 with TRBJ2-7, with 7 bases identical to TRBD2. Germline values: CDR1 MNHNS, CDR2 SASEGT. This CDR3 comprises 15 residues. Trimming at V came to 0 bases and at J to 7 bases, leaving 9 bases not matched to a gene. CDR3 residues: CASSEAGAGAREQYF. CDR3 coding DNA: TGTGCCAGCAGTGAAGCAGGGGCGGGAGCGCGTGAGCAGTACTTC.

The CDR3: CASSTGLGREDTQYF. The CDR3 bases are TGTGCCAGCAGTACAGGGCTAGGAAGAGAAGATACGCAGTATTTT. The gene calls are TRBV27 and TRBJ2-3; a possible D gene is TRBD1 (6 bases). Germline CDR1 and CDR2: MNHEY and SMNVEV (reference sequence). This CDR3 has 15 amino acids. The germline V and J ends were trimmed by 5 bases and 5 bases, with 17 bases remaining between them.

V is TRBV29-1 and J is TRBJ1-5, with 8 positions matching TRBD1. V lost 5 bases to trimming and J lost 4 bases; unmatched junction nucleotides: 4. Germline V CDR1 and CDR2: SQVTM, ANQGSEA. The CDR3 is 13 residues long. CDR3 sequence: CSVRTGMNQPQHF. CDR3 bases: TGCAGCGTTAGGACAGGGATGAATCAGCCCCAGCATTTT. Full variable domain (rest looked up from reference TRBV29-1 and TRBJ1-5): SAVISQKPSRDICQRGTSLTIQCQVDSQVTMMFWYRQQPGQSLTLIATANQGSEATYESGFVIDKFPISRPNLTFSTLTVSNMSPEDSSIYLCSVRTGMNQPQHFGDGTRLSIL.

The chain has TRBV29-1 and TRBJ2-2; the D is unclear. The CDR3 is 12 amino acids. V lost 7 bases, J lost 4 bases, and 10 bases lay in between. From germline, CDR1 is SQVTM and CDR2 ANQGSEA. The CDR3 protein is CSAPGSTGELFF. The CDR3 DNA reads TGCAGCGCCCCCGGGTCCACCGGGGAGCTGTTTTTT.

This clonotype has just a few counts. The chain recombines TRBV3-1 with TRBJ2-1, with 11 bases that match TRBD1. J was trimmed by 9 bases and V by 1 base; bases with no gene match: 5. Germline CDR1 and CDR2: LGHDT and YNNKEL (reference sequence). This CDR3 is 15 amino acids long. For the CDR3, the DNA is TGTGCCAGCAGCCAAGCGGGGACAGGGGGGGGTGAGCAGTTCTTC. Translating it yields CASSQAGTGGGEQFF.

The CDR3 DNA reads as TGTGCCTGGAGTGTAGGGGCTCCTGAGCAGTTCTTC. It is translated as CAWSVGAPEQFF. This chain uses TRBV30 with TRBJ2-1, with D possibly matching TRBD1 (5 bases). CDR1 and CDR2 from the germline V gene are GTSNPN and SVGIG (reference sequence). CDR3 size: 12 residues. The V end was cut by 0 bases, the J end by 9 bases, with 9 bases between.

CDR3 protein: CASSSGDPSYEQYF. The CDR3 DNA follows: TGTGCCAGCAGTTCCGGGGACCCCTCCTACGAGCAGTACTTC. The chain uses TRBV27 and TRBJ2-4; D tentatively fits TRBD1 or TRBD2 (5 bases each). The DNA matches TRBJ2-7 better at its end, which makes the J call doubtful. In germline, CDR1 is MNHEY, CDR2 SMNVEV (reference sequence). This CDR3 spans 14 amino acids.

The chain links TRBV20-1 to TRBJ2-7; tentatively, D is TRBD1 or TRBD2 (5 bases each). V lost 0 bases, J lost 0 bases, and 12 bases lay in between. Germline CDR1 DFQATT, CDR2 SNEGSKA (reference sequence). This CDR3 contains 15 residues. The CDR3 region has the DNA TGCAGTGCTAGAGAAACCCCTGGGGGCTCCTACGAGCAGTACTTC. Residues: CSARETPGGSYEQYF.

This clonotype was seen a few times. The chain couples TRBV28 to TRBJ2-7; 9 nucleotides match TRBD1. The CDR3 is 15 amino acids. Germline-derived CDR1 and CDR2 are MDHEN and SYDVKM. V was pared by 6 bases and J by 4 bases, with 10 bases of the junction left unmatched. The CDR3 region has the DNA TGTGCCAGCAGCCCAAGGACAGGGGATTCTTACGAGCAGTACTTC. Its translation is CASSPRTGDSYEQYF.

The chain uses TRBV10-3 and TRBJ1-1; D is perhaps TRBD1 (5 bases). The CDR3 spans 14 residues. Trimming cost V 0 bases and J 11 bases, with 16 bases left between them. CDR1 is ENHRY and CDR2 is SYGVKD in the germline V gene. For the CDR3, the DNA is TGTGCCATCAGTGAGTCAAGGGGCGCAACCGAGGCTTTCTTT. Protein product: CAISESRGATEAFF.

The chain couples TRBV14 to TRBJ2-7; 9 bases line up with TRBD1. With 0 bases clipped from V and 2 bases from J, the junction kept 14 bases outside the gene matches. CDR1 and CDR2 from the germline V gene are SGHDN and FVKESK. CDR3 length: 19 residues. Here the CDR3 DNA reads TGTGCCAGCAGCCAAGACCCAAGATCGGGGACAGGGAGGACCTACGAGCAGTACTTC. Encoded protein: CASSQDPRSGTGRTYEQYF.

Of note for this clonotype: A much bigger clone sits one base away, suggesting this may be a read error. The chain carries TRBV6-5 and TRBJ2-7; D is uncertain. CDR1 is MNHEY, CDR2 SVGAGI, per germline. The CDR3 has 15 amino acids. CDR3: CASRYSTEHIREQYF. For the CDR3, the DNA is TGTGCCAGCAGATACTCGACCGAGCATATTCGGGAGCAGTACTTC.

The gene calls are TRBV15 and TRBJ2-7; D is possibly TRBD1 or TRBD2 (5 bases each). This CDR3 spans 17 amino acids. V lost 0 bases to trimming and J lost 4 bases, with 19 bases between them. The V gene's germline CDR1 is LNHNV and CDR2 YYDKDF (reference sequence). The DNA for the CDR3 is TGTGCCACCAGCAGAGATTTTCGCGTGGCAGGGAGATACGAGCAGTACTTC. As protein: CATSRDFRVAGRYEQYF.